Sequencing of this TCR beta chain was carried out in a study of blood T cell repertoires in COVID-19. Study details: Sample material is recorded as cDNA or gDNA derived from T cells, B-cell-depleted T cells, or PBMCs.

Germline values: CDR1 LGHNA, CDR2 YSLEER. CDR3 length: 15 amino acids. V shed 1 base and J shed 6 bases, with 15 bases lying between them. Some clones are missing from TCRdb's copy, which holds only in-frame ones; the method was immunoSEQ multiplex PCR. Of fewer than 350,000 clones listed, 87% were seen once; the top ten hold about 5.5%. V usage is TRBV4-3 and J usage is TRBJ1-2; a weak D match, TRBD1 (6 bases). The sample was PBMCs or T cells enriched from blood (not recorded which). This receptor was identified in a woman aged 40 to 50 who had recovered from COVID-19. The CDR3, as DNA: TGCGCCAGCAGCCAAGGGCGTGGTCAGGGGAATGGCTACACCTTC. It codes for CASSQGRGQGNGYTF.